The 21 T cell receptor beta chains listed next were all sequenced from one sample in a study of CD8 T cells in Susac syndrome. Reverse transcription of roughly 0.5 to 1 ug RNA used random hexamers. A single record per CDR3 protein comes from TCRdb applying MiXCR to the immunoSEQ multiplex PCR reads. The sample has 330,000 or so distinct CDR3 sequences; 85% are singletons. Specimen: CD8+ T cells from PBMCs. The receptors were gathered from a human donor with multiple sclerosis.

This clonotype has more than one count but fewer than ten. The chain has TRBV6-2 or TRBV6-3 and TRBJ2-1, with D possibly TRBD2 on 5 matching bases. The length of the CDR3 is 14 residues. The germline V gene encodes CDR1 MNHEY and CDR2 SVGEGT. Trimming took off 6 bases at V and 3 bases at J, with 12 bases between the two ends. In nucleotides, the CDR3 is TGTGCCAGCAGCCCTACTAGTTACTACAATGAGCAGTTCTTC. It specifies CASSPTSYYNEQFF.

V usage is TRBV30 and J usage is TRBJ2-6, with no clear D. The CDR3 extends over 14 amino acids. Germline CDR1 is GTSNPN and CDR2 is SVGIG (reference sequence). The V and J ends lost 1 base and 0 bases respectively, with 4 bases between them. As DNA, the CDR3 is TGTGCCTGGAGTGATGTCTCTGGGGCCAACGTCCTGACTTTC. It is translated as CAWSDVSGANVLTF.

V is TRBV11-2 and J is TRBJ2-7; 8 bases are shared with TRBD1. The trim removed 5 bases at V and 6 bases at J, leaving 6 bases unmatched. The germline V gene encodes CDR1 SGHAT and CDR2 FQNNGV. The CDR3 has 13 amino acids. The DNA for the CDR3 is TGTGCCAGCAGCGGACAGGGTCCGGGCGAGCAGTACTTC. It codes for CASSGQGPGEQYF.

This CDR3 is CASSGTGNGETQYF. The CDR3 coding sequence is TGTGCCAGCTCCGGGACAGGGAATGGAGAGACCCAGTACTTC. The chain combines TRBV7-9 with TRBJ2-5; the match to TRBD1 covers 9 bases. CDR1 and CDR2 from the germline V gene are SEHNR and FQNEAQ (reference sequence). V trimming: 8 bases; J trimming: 4 bases; junction bases outside the gene matches: 8. The CDR3 spans 14 residues.

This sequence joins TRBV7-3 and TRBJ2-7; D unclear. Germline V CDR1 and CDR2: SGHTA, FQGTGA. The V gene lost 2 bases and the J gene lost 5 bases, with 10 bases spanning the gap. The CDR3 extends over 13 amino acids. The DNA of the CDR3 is TGTGCCAGCAGCTTAGGCGGAGTGGACGAGCAGTACTTC. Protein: CASSLGGVDEQYF.

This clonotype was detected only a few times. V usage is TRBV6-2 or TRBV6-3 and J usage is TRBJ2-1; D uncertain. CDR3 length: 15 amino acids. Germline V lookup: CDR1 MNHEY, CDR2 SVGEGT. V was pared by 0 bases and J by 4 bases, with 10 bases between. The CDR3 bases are TGTGCCAGCAGTTACTCGTCTCTGGGATACAATGAGCAGTTCTTC. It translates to CASSYSSLGYNEQFF.

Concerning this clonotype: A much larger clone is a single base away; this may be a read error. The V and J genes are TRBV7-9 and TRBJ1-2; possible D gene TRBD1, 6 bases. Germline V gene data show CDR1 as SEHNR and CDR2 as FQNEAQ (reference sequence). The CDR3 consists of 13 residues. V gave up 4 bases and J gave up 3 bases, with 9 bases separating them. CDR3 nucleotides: TGTGCCAGCAGCTCCGGACAGCACTATGGCTACACCTTC. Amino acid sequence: CASSSGQHYGYTF.

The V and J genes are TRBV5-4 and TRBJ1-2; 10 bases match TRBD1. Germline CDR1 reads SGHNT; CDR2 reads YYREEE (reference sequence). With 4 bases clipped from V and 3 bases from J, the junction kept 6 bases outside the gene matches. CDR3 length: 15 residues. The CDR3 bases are TGTGCCAGCAGCCCGGGGACAGGGGATTACTATGGCTACACCTTC. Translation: CASSPGTGDYYGYTF.

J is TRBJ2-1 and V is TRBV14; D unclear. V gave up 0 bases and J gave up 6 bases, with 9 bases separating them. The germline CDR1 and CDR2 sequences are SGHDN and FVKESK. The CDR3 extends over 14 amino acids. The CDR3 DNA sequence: TGTGCCAGCAGCCAAGATAGGACCTTCAATGAGCAGTTCTTC. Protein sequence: CASSQDRTFNEQFF.

CDR3: CAWSVGALGYTEAFF. The CDR3 DNA reads TGTGCCTGGAGTGTAGGGGCACTCGGATACACTGAAGCTTTCTTT. The V call is TRBV30, the J call TRBJ1-1, with D possibly being TRBD1 (5 bases). This CDR3 comprises 15 residues. V lost 0 bases and J lost 3, with 14 bases in between. Germline CDR1 and CDR2: GTSNPN and SVGIG (reference sequence). Drawing the rest from reference TRBV30 and TRBJ1-1, the complete variable domain is SQTIHQWPATLVQPVGSPLSLECTVEGTSNPNLYWYRQAAGRGLQLLFYSVGIGQISSEVPQNLSASRPQDRQFILSSKKLLLSDSGFYLCAWSVGALGYTEAFFGQGTRLTVV.

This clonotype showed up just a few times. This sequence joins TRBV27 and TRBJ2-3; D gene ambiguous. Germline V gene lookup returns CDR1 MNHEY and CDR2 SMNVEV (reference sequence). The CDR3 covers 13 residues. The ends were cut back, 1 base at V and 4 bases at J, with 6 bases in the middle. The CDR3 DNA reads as TGTGCCAGCAGTTTATTTGGAGCAGATACGCAGTATTTT. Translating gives CASSLFGADTQYF.

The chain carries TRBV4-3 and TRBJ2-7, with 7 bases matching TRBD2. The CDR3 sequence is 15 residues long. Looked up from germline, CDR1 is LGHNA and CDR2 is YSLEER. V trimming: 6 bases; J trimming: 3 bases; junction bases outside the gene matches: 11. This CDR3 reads CASSFTSAPNYEQYF. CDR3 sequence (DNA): TGCGCCAGCAGTTTCACTAGCGCCCCAAACTACGAGCAGTACTTC.

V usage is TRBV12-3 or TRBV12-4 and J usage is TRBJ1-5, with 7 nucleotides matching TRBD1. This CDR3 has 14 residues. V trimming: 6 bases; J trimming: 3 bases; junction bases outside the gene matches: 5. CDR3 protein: CASREGQNNQPQHF. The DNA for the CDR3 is TGTGCCAGCAGGGAGGGACAGAACAATCAGCCCCAGCATTTT.

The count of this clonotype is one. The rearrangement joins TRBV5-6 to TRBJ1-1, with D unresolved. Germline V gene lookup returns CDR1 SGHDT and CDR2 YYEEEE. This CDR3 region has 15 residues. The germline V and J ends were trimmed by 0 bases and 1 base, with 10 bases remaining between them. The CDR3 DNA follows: TGTGCCAGCAGCTTGGTGGAGACCGAGAACACTGAAGCTTTCTTT. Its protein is CASSLVETENTEAFF.

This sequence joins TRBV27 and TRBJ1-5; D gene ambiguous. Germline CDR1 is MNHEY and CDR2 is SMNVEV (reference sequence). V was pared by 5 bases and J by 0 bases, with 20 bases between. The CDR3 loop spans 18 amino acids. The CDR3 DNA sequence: TGTGCCAGCAGTCCCCTCCTTTCGACGGGAAGTAGCAATCAGCCCCAGCATTTT. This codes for CASSPLLSTGSSNQPQHF.

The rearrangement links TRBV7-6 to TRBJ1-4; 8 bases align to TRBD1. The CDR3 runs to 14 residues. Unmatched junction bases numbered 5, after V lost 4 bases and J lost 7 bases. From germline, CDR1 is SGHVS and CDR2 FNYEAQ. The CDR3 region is CASSSGGAGEKLFF. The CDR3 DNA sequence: TGTGCCAGCAGCTCAGGGGGCGCGGGTGAAAAACTGTTTTTT.

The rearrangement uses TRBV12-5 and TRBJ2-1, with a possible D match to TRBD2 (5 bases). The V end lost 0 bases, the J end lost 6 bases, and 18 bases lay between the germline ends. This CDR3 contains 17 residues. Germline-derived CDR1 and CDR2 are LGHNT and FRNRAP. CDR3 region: CASGLVSRGWTGNEQFF. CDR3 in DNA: TGTGCTAGTGGTTTGGTATCTCGCGGGTGGACGGGCAATGAGCAGTTCTTC.

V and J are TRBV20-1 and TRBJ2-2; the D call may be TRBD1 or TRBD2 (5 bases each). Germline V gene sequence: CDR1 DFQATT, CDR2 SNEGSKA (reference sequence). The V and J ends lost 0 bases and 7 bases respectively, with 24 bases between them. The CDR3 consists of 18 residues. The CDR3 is CSAREGWGPHLDDGELFF. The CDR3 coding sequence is TGCAGTGCTAGAGAGGGATGGGGACCCCACCTTGATGACGGGGAGCTGTTTTTT.

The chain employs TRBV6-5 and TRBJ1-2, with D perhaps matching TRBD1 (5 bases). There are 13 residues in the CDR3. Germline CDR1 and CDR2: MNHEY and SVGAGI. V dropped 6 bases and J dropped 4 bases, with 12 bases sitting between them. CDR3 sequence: CASSPDRSYGYTF. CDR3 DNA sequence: TGTGCCAGCAGCCCCGACAGATCCTATGGCTACACCTTC.

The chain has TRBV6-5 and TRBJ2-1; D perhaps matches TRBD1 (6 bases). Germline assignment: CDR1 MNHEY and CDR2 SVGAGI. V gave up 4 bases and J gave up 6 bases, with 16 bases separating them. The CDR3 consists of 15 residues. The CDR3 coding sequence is TGTGCCAGCAGTTTGGGACACCTCACCGTCAATGAGCAGTTCTTC. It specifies CASSLGHLTVNEQFF.

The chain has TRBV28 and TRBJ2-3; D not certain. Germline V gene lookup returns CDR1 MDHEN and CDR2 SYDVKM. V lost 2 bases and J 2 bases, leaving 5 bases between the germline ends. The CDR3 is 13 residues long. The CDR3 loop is CASSLGVTDTQYF. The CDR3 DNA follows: TGTGCCAGCAGTTTAGGCGTCACAGATACGCAGTATTTT.